What follows are 3 T cell receptor beta chains derived from one specimen sequenced in a study of beta chain features in type 1 diabetes. As every portion of the isolated RNA was reverse transcribed, the sequencing read expressed TCRB transcripts. Assay used: immunoSEQ multiplex PCR; TCRdb lists only in-frame clones, some missing. Of 200,000 to 250,000 clones listed, roughly 70% are singletons. Sequencing was performed on naive CD4+ T cells from blood. These receptors were collected from a man aged 25 to 45 in good health.

The chain uses TRBV10-3 and TRBJ2-1; weak D call: TRBD2 (6 bases). With 6 bases removed from V and 7 bases from J, the gap between germline ends came to 10 bases. The CDR3 spans 12 residues. In germline, CDR1 is ENHRY, CDR2 SYGVKD. Here the CDR3 reads CAISAGRNEQFF. The DNA of the CDR3 is TGTGCCATCAGCGCGGGACGGAATGAGCAGTTCTTC.

A word on this clone: The same CDR3 arises from other DNA sequences in this sample as well. In DNA form, the CDR3 reads TGTGCCAGCAGCTTACAGGGATACGAGCAGTACTTC. Its translation is CASSLQGYEQYF. V gene TRBV11-2 combines with J gene TRBJ2-7, with D possibly matching TRBD1 (5 bases). The CDR3 is 12 amino acids. CDR1 is SGHAT, CDR2 FQNNGV, per germline. V was pared by 2 bases and J by 4 bases, with 6 bases between.

The gene calls are TRBV30 and TRBJ2-5, with D possibly matching TRBD2 (5 bases). This CDR3 spans 13 amino acids. Germline CDR1 GTSNPN, CDR2 SVGIG (reference sequence). V gave up 2 bases and J gave up 5 bases, with 12 bases separating them. This CDR3 reads CAWSMGRGETQYF. CDR3 in DNA: TGTGCCTGGAGTATGGGGAGAGGGGAGACCCAGTACTTC.